Shown below are 21 T cell receptor beta chains from a single sample sequenced in a study of blood T cell repertoires in COVID-19. The table came from immunoSEQ multiplex PCR; TCRdb's copy has only in-frame clones and leaves some out. The sample records about 160,000 clones, approximately 77% being singletons. Material for sequencing was peripheral blood. The source of these receptors is an elderly woman with active or convalescent COVID-19.

This clone was detected once. The sample holds other DNA sequences that translate to the same CDR3. The chain carries TRBV19 and TRBJ1-5, with D unresolved. With 8 bases removed from V and 5 bases from J, the gap between germline ends came to 16 bases. CDR1 and CDR2 from the germline V gene are LNHDA and SQIVND (reference sequence). CDR3 length: 14 amino acids. Here the CDR3 DNA reads TGTGCCAGTGGTTGGTCACAGTCATATCAGCCCCAGCATTTT. Its protein product is CASGWSQSYQPQHF.

This CDR3 is CASSLGGGAGGRETQYF. CDR3 DNA sequence: TGCGCCAGCAGCTTGGGTGGAGGAGCGGGAGGCCGAGAGACCCAGTACTTC. This chain links TRBV5-1 with TRBJ2-5; 9 nucleotides agree with TRBD2. Trimming cost V 0 bases and J 4 bases; bases outside gene matches: 10. The germline gives CDR1 SGHRS, CDR2 YFSETQ. The CDR3 covers 17 residues. Full variable domain (missing parts from reference TRBV5-1 and TRBJ2-5): KAGVTQTPRYLIKTRGQQVTLSCSPISGHRSVSWYQQTPGQGLQFLFEYFSETQRNKGNFPGRFSGRQFSNSRSEMNVSTLELGDSALYLCASSLGGGAGGRETQYFGPGTRLLVL.

V and J are TRBV9 and TRBJ1-1; 7 bases are a match to TRBD1. The V segment lost 0 bases and the J segment 0 bases; nucleotides outside the gene matches: 5. Germline CDR1 and CDR2: SGDLS and YYNGEE. The CDR3 runs to 16 residues. CDR3 bases: TGTGCCAGCAGCGTAGCTATCACAGGGGTGAACACTGAAGCTTTCTTT. It specifies CASSVAITGVNTEAFF.

The V gene is TRBV2, the J gene TRBJ2-7, with 13 bases lining up with TRBD2. Germline CDR1 SNHLY, CDR2 FYNNEI. This CDR3 is built from 17 residues. The junction had 10 bases not matched to a gene; V was cut back by 6 bases and J by 2 bases. The CDR3 spells CASRDLGLAGVAYEQYF. The CDR3 DNA reads as TGTGCCAGCAGGGATCTTGGACTAGCGGGAGTCGCCTACGAGCAGTACTTC.

This rearrangement joins TRBV5-1 to TRBJ2-3; D is possibly TRBD2 (6 bases). Germline CDR1 reads SGHRS; CDR2 reads YFSETQ. The CDR3 runs to 19 residues. V lost 3 bases to trimming and J lost 0 bases, with 23 bases between them. The CDR3 DNA reads as TGCGCCAGCAGCTCTCTTTCGGGGGATGCTCAAACTAGCACAGATACGCAGTATTTT. Amino acids: CASSSLSGDAQTSTDTQYF.

J is TRBJ2-1 and V is TRBV24-1, with TRBD1 matching over 9 bases. CDR3 length: 16 amino acids. V lost 5 bases and J lost 0; bases outside the gene matches: 4. Germline V gene data show CDR1 as KGHDR and CDR2 as SFDVKD. The CDR3 nucleotides read TGTGCCACCAGTGCAGGACAGGGGAGCTCCTACAATGAGCAGTTCTTC. Its protein is CATSAGQGSSYNEQFF.

This clone appeared once. The sample contains more than one DNA sequence encoding this CDR3. The chain employs TRBV12-5 and TRBJ2-5, with D perhaps matching TRBD2 (6 bases). The germline V and J ends were trimmed by 5 bases and 3 bases, with 10 bases remaining between them. The germline gives CDR1 LGHNT, CDR2 FRNRAP. This CDR3 contains 13 residues. The CDR3 bases are TGTGCTAGTGGTCCGTCGGGGGAAGAGACCCAGTACTTC. It encodes CASGPSGEETQYF.

The CDR3 coding sequence is TGTGCCAGCAGCGTCCGGACAGGGGACTCACCCCTCCACTTT. Translating it yields CASSVRTGDSPLHF. The chain carries TRBV9 and TRBJ1-6, with 9 bases identical to TRBD1. J gave up 10 bases and V 2 bases, and 4 bases lay outside the gene matches. Germline V lookup: CDR1 SGDLS, CDR2 YYNGEE. This CDR3 is built from 14 residues.

A few counts support this clone. The chain has TRBV4-2 and TRBJ2-5; 9 nucleotides agree with TRBD2. Germline CDR1 and CDR2: LGHNA and YNFKEQ. After removal of 0 bases from V and 5 bases from J, the junction contained 16 bases not matched to a gene. The CDR3 totals 19 residues. The CDR3 reads CASSQDLGGRAGSLETQYF. CDR3 sequence (DNA): TGTGCCAGCAGCCAAGATCTTGGCGGGAGGGCCGGGAGTTTGGAGACCCAGTACTTC.

This sequence joins TRBV5-1 and TRBJ2-7; 10 bases match TRBD1. The trim removed 4 bases at V and 3 bases at J, leaving 4 bases unmatched. The CDR3 spans 14 residues. Germline CDR1 SGHRS, CDR2 YFSETQ. CDR3 coding DNA: TGCGCCAGCAGCCGGGACAGGGGTGGCTACGAGCAGTACTTC. This codes for CASSRDRGGYEQYF.

This chain links TRBV11-2 with TRBJ2-3, with 8 bases identical to TRBD1. After removal of 5 bases from V and 8 bases from J, the junction contained 9 bases not matched to a gene. Germline V gene data show CDR1 as SGHAT and CDR2 as FQNNGV. The length of the CDR3 is 14 residues. The CDR3 reads CASSRTGLGGTQYF. CDR3 bases: TGTGCCAGCAGCCGGACAGGGTTAGGGGGTACGCAGTATTTT.

The rearrangement uses TRBV4-1 and TRBJ2-1; TRBD2 agrees at 16 bases. CDR3 length: 16 amino acids. Germline assignment: CDR1 MGHRA and CDR2 YSYEKL. With V trimmed by 7 bases and J by 6 bases, 6 bases remained unmatched. CDR3 residues: CASNPGLAGGVNEQFF. The CDR3 DNA is TGCGCCAGCAATCCGGGACTAGCGGGAGGGGTCAATGAGCAGTTCTTC.

In its sample, this clone was seen once. The chain links TRBV18 to TRBJ1-3, with 9 positions matching TRBD1. The CDR3 has 16 amino acids. The junction had 7 bases not matched to a gene; V was cut back by 3 bases and J by 4 bases. Germline values: CDR1 KGHSH, CDR2 LQKENI. The CDR3 sequence is CASSPRQGGSGNTIYF. The DNA of the CDR3 is TGTGCCAGCTCACCTCGACAGGGGGGTTCAGGAAACACCATATATTTT.

CDR3 DNA sequence: TGTGCCAGCAGTTATAGTGGGTGGTGGGAGAGCGGGGAGCTGTTTTTT. Its translation: CASSYSGWWESGELFF. The chain carries TRBV6-5 and TRBJ2-2; D is possibly TRBD2 (5 bases). V lost 3 bases and J 7 bases, leaving 18 bases between the germline ends. This CDR3 comprises 16 residues. The germline gives CDR1 MNHEY, CDR2 SVGAGI.

The chain uses TRBV23-1 and TRBJ2-7; 8 bases agree with TRBD1. TRBV23-1 carries the ORF label, with uncertain function. CDR3 length: 14 residues. V gave up 10 bases and J gave up 2 bases; unmatched junction bases: 10. CDR3 residues: CATPSDRVTYEQYF. In nucleotides, the CDR3 is TGCGCCACGCCATCGGACAGGGTCACCTACGAGCAGTACTTC.

V is TRBV9 and J is TRBJ2-7; 8 nucleotides line up with TRBD1. The ends lost 0 bases at V and 4 bases at J; junction bases unmatched: 3. Germline V lookup: CDR1 SGDLS, CDR2 YYNGEE. CDR3 size: 14 residues. In nucleotides, the CDR3 is TGTGCCAGCAGCGTAGGGACAGGGTTTTACGAGCAGTACTTC. It codes for CASSVGTGFYEQYF.

This chain joins TRBV2 and TRBJ2-1; tentatively, D is TRBD1 (6 bases). The germline V and J ends were trimmed by 6 bases and 4 bases, with 22 bases remaining between them. The germline CDR1 and CDR2 sequences are SNHLY and FYNNEI. The CDR3 covers 17 residues. Here the CDR3 DNA reads TGTGCCAGCAGCGCCGGGACACTCCTCTCGAGATACAATGAGCAGTTCTTC. Residues: CASSAGTLLSRYNEQFF.

By share of the sample, this clone is medium-sized. V usage is TRBV19 and J usage is TRBJ2-1; TRBD2 matches 9 bases. Germline V gene sequence: CDR1 LNHDA, CDR2 SQIVND (reference sequence). Unmatched junction bases numbered 8, after V lost 3 bases and J lost 8 bases. CDR3 length: 15 amino acids. This CDR3 is CASSMLAGDFDEQFF. CDR3 nucleotide sequence: TGTGCCAGTAGTATGTTAGCGGGAGATTTCGATGAGCAGTTCTTC.

This clone was seen just once. The chain uses TRBV28 and TRBJ2-4; maybe TRBD2 (7 bases). The length of the CDR3 is 16 residues. The germline V gene encodes CDR1 MDHEN and CDR2 SYDVKM. Deletions cut 3 bases from V and 0 bases from J, with 12 bases between. CDR3 DNA: TGTGCCAGCAGTTTCACAGGGAGGGTAGCCAAAAACATTCAGTACTTC. Its translation is CASSFTGRVAKNIQYF.

V usage is TRBV2 and J usage is TRBJ2-7; the match to TRBD2 covers 11 bases. This CDR3 is built from 15 residues. V was clipped by 2 bases and J by 4 bases; unmatched bases: 4. In germline, CDR1 is SNHLY, CDR2 FYNNEI. CDR3 DNA sequence: TGTGCCAGCAGTGAAAGACTAGCGGGATGGTACGAGCAGTACTTC. Residues: CASSERLAGWYEQYF.

This chain joins TRBV6-2 or TRBV6-3 and TRBJ2-7; 7 bases fit TRBD1. The germline V gene has CDR1 MNHEY and CDR2 SVGEGT. This CDR3 has 17 amino acids. After removal of 4 bases from V and 4 bases from J, the junction contained 16 bases not matched to a gene. In nucleotides, the CDR3 is TGTGCCAGCAGTTTCTCACGACAGGGTAAGGGGGCGTACGAGCAGTACTTC. Translated, it gives CASSFSRQGKGAYEQYF.